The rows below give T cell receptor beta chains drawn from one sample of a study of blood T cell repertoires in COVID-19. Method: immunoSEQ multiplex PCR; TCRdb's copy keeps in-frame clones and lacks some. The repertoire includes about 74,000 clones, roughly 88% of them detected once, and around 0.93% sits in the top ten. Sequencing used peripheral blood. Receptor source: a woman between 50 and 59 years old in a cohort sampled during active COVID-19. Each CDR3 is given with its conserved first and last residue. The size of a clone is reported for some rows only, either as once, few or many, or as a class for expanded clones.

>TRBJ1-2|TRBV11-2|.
CASSPDRGGWHGYTF
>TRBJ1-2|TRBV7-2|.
CASSRDSIYGYTF
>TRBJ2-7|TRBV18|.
CASSPRGRTTYEQYF
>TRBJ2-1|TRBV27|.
CASSPQQGRTYNEQFF
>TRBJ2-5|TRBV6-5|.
CASRPGLLQETQYF
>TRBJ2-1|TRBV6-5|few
CASSFGNSYNEQFF
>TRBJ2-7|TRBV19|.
CASTPTGMAYEQYF
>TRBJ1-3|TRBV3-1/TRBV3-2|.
CASSRTGIGNTIYF
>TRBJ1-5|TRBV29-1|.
CSVEDPDQPQHF
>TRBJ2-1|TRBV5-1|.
CASSLAGTSMTEQFF
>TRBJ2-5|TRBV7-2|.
CASSLGTEETQYF
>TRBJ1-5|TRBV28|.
CASSFPSRTGPNQPQHF
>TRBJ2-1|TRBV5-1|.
CASSLRQGDYNEQFF
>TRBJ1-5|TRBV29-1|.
CSVDRGDGQPQHF
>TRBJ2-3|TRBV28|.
CASRGGDDTQYF
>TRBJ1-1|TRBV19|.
CASSHRALGTEAFF
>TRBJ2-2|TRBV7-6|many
CASSLAATSGSRGTGELFF
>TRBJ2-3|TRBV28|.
CASSWTSPVADTQYF
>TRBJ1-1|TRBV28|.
CASSLGALNTEAFF
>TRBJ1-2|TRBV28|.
CASTPQGNYGYTF
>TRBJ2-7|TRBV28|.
CASSLEGRKDEQYF
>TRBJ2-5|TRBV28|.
CASRLWGFEETQYF
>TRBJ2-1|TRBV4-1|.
CASSMTSGGYNEQFF
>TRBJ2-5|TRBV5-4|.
CASSLPLAGEETQYF
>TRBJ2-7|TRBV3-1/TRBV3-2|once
CASSQASGSYEQYF
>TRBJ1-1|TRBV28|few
CASTRNKWGRTEAFF
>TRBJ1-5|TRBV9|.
CASSPEGNQPQHF
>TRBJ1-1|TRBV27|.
CASILNGQGEAFF
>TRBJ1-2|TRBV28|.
CASNVGRGTYGYTF
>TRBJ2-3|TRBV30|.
CAWSVGLATPDTQYF
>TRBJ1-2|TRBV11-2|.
CASRPGQGNYGYTF
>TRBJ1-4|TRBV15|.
CATSRPRTGLNEKLFF
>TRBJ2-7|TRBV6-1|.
CASSERGGGRGQYF
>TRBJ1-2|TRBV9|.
CASSREGNGYTF
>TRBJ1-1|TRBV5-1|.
CASRLLLNTEAFF
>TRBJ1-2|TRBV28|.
CASTLQGPYTLNYGYTF
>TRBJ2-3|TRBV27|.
CASSPIGLAGSTQYF
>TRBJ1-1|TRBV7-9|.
CASSLGDKGGEAFF
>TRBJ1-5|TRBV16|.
CASSQSGAADQPQHF
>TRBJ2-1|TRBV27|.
CASSSRSHNEQFF
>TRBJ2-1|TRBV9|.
CASSGVSGRAYNEQFF
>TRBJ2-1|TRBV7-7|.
CASSHGVPGEQFF
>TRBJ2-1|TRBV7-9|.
CASSLGTGTRVNEQFF
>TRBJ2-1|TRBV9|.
CASSVGTSGSYNEQFF
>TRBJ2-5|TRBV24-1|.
CATSGELAGEETQYF
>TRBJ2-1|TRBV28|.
CASSLAGGPYNEQFF
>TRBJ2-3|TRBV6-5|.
CASSYGPPIDTQYF
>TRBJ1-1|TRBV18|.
CASSPPSQTNTEAFF
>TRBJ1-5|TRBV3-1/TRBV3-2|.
CASSQGHQPQHF
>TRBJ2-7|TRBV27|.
CASSLDGNYEQYF
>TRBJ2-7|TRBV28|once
CASSLLGQTTYEQYF
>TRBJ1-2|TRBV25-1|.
CASSTSGGIYTF
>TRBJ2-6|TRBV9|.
CASSTFISGANVLTF